This T cell receptor (beta chain) stems from a study of T cell repertoires in cytomegalovirus infection. On the study more broadly: Recently identified HLA-C-restricted CMV epitopes were among the peptides used. Indicated by public TCR beta signatures were CMV infection and matching HLA type.

Germline-derived CDR1 and CDR2 are KGHSH and LQKENI. V lost 4 bases and J lost 0; bases outside the gene matches: 14. This CDR3 comprises 21 residues. Each CDR3 protein is one row after TCRdb ran MiXCR on the reads. The profile shows some 320,000 distinct CDR3 sequences, 25% to 30% of them singletons. General study findings and limits: Within the response measured ex vivo, HLA-C-restricted CMV-specific TCR beta clonotypes were dominant.

Note on this clonotype: Its matching antigen is unknown.

The gene calls are TRBV18 and TRBJ2-1; 14 bases map to TRBD2. The sequence was obtained from a human donor in good health (CMV status not recorded). Some clones in this sample may be carry-over from other donors' samples. Source: cultured PBMCs, taken from culture after CMV antigen stimulation. The CDR3 region is CASSHGTSGGSPASSYNEQFF. The CDR3 DNA sequence: TGTGCCAGCTCACACGGGACTAGCGGGGGTTCGCCAGCCTCCTCCTACAATGAGCAGTTCTTC.